This record covers a single T cell receptor beta chain. Its cognate antigen is unknown. This specimen comes from a study of cytomegalovirus exposure and HLA in healthy donors. Study-wide results and limits: Most CMV-associated TCR beta chains appeared HLA-restricted in a later analysis. Reports showed the classifier diagnosing cytomegalovirus status with high specificity and sensitivity. Later work found that TCR association rates differed between HLA loci; DRB1 had the most and HLA-C the fewest.

Trimming stripped 3 bases from V and 6 bases from J, with 12 bases between. The germline V gene encodes CDR1 SNHLY and CDR2 FYNNEI. The CDR3 is 14 residues long. PCR was performed using 60 Vbeta and 13 Jbeta primers. Libraries were prepared by immunoSEQ multiplex PCR; TCRdb keeps only in-frame clonotypes and omits some of them. The data hold about 120,000 clones, with 65% to 85% observed a single time. The rearrangement links TRBV2 to TRBJ1-5; TRBD1 is a possible D gene (6 bases). The sequence came from a woman aged 40 to 50 in good health and CMV-seropositive. Material: PBMCs. The CDR3 DNA reads TGTGCCAGCAGTGATGCTACAGGGTCTCAGCCCCAGCATTTT. It codes for CASSDATGSQPQHF. Full variable domain (remainder filled in from reference TRBV2 and TRBJ1-5): EPEVTQTPSHQVTQMGQEVILRCVPISNHLYFYWYRQILGQKVEFLVSFYNNEISEKSEIFDDQFSVERPDGSNFTLKIRSTKLEDSAMYFCASSDATGSQPQHFGDGTRLSIL.